One T cell receptor beta chain is described in this entry. The antigen is unknown. The data belong to a study of T-cell reconstitution after alpha-beta-depleted transplantation in children. General study results and limits: Expanded graft clones numbering several hundred reportedly gave rise to alpha-beta T cells about two months after transplant.

The germline gives CDR1 SNHLY, CDR2 FYNNEI. The CDR3 has 14 residues. Trimming removed 5 bases from V and 6 bases from J, with 14 bases in between. Unique molecular identifiers were used in preparing the TCRbeta library. One entry per CDR3 protein, called by TCRdb with MiXCR from the PCR reads. The sample has a few hundred thousand distinct CDR3 sequences; 27% are singletons. The source material was PBMCs, sampled before TCRalphabeta/CD19-depleted stem cell transplant. The rearrangement joins TRBV2 to TRBJ2-1; D remains unclear. The sequence came from a boy younger than two with Wiskott-Aldrich syndrome, due to receive a stem cell transplant. CDR3 loop: CASSKDEESNEQFF. DNA for the CDR3: TGTGCCAGCAGTAAGGACGAAGAGAGCAATGAGCAGTTCTTC.